Sequencing of this TCR beta chain was carried out in a study of blood T cell repertoires in COVID-19. Generated by immunoSEQ multiplex PCR, the TCRdb table keeps only in-frame clones and is missing some. The top ten clones hold about 4% of a sample with about 270,000 clones, 85% to 90% of them seen once. The V end lost 2 bases, the J end lost 5 bases, and 19 bases lay between the germline ends. There are 17 residues in the CDR3. Germline-derived CDR1 and CDR2 are SGHVT and SQSDAQ. Sequences were obtained from PBMCs or T cells enriched from blood (not recorded which). The chain is built from TRBV7-4 and TRBJ1-3, with D unclear. This clonotype originated in a woman in her thirties with acute COVID-19. The CDR3 DNA is TGTGCCAGCAGCTTACTCCAACAGACTAGACTAAGAAACACCATATATTTT. This codes for CASSLLQQTRLRNTIYF.